This TCR beta chain was found in a study of blood T cell repertoires in COVID-19. At the level of the study: In each case, the material was cDNA or gDNA derived from T cells, B-cell-depleted T cells, or PBMCs.

Everyone who took part was 18 to 89 years old, and they came from 24 US areas. Recovered status applied to Cohort 3 donors who had two consecutive negative PCRs. It also applied to those with clearance or with symptom resolution. Profiling relied on immunoSEQ multiplex PCR, and the TCRdb table lists in-frame clones only, not all of them. The sample contains 220,000 or so clones, 84% of which appear only once. The J segment lost 10 bases and the V segment lost 3 bases, leaving 4 bases of the junction unmatched. The CDR3 spans 14 residues. Germline V CDR1 and CDR2: MNHEY, SMNVEV (reference sequence). V gene TRBV27 combines with J gene TRBJ2-1; 12 nucleotides match TRBD2. The TCR sequence derives from a woman aged 40 to 50 who had recovered from COVID-19. The sample taken for sequencing was PBMCs or T cells enriched from blood (not recorded which). The DNA of the CDR3 is TGTGCCAGCAGTTTTCGGCTAGCGGGAGGGGAGCAGTTCTTC. This codes for CASSFRLAGGEQFF.